What follows is one TCR beta chain and its context. This clone was seen a single time. Its antigen is currently not known. Base-call qualities are not available, and no considerably larger clone is one nucleotide away. The sample is drawn from a study of blood T cell repertoires in COVID-19 (TCRdb year 2020). Concerning the study at large: Samples from collaborators originated in the United States, Italy and Spain and spanned both the acute and convalescent phases of COVID-19. The prospective study material was composed of cDNA or gDNA derived from T cells, B-cell-depleted T cells, or PBMCs. Where available, HLA class I and class II types were taken from metadata supplied by the sample provider and were not determined by assay-based typing. Deeply sampled blood TCRbeta repertoires from subjects exposed to, actively infected with, or recovered from COVID-19 were included in the dataset. The repertoires were released in a freely available public database meant as a resource for research on the immune response to SARS-CoV-2. Sample metadata almost always included a de-identified subject ID, COVID-19 status, age in years and sex. The samples were drawn from the first 160 participants of the ongoing ImmuneRACE study and from under 1,500 subjects provided by 6 global collaborators.

TCRbeta CDR3 regions were amplified from genomic DNA using the immunoSEQ Assay, a bias-controlled multiplex PCR. Under the source paper's analysis protocol: The number of nucleated cells in each sample was estimated by amplification of reference gene primers within the assay. To quantify the absolute abundance of each unique TCRbeta CDR3 rearrangement, sequence reads were collapsed and filtered. For each sample, productive Simpson clonality was calculated as the square root of Simpson's diversity index over productive rearrangements. In TCRdb, the immuneACCESS table is reduced to in-frame sequences with V and J assigned. These tables do not hold every clone; where another copy was compared, an unresolved V gene accounts for under half, and the others remain unexplained. V, J and clone size are taken as reported in that table, and D and trimming were inferred from the DNA itself. The sample table shows roughly 100,000 clones, and 91% are seen once. The ten largest clones add up to around 4% of the sample.

Study-wide conclusions, independent of this receptor: How much clinical and demographic metadata was included differed by source and by participant, and the metadata was provided uncurated.

Looking up the germline V gene (reference sequence) yields CDR1 MNHEY and CDR2 SMNVEV. Reading from cysteine to phenylalanine, the CDR3 counts 16 amino acids. Kept here is only the CDR3 DNA, which spans 48 bases and is read in frame from base 1. After removal of 6 bases from V and 7 bases from J, the junction retains 15 bases not matched to a gene. Collaborating institutions collected whole blood in K2EDTA tubes following their own protocols. For TCRbeta analysis, collaborators shipped samples as frozen whole blood, isolated PBMCs, or DNA extracted from either of those sample types. The sample comprised peripheral blood. The chain is assembled from TRBV27 and TRBJ1-2, and TRBD1 aligns with 9 junction nucleotides. The TCR comes from a man aged 18 to 30 with acute or convalescent COVID-19. At the DNA level, the sequence is TGTGCCAGCAGCTCCTCACCGGGGACAGGGAAGTCTGGCTACACCTTC. This is translated as CASSSSPGTGKSGYTF.